This T cell receptor (beta chain) is from a study of cytomegalovirus exposure and HLA in healthy donors (dated by TCRdb to about 2017). At the level of the whole study: According to a later analysis, the 120 or so validation repertoires were produced on the same platform as the 600 to 850 repertoires of the first cohort. To predict cytomegalovirus infection status, the study combined high-throughput TCR immunosequencing, statistical association of individual TCRs with disease status, and machine learning. The study aimed to test whether signatures of past pathogen exposure could be identified by cataloging public T cell receptors. A separate validation cohort of roughly 130 different subjects was used in addition to the 666-subject first cohort. General findings and caveats noted by the study authors: A total of 150 or so TCR beta chains were listed by the study as associated with cytomegalovirus. While some public TCRs were present in many individuals, most TCR sequences turned up only very rarely across donors. In vitro tests confirmed that three of the cytomegalovirus-associated TCR beta chains recognize cytomegalovirus antigens. The classifier was reported to diagnose cytomegalovirus status with high specificity and sensitivity in both the original and validation cohorts. A later analysis had no HLA typing for the validation cohort, so co-occurrence there was scored across all 120 or so repertoires. According to the authors, the approach could potentially be generalized to other disease states and immunological phenotypes. In a later analysis, TCRs clustered in the first cohort were found to also tend to co-occur in the roughly 120 validation repertoires, with 94% of cluster scores above 0.

Concerning this clone: Its antigen remains undetermined. No much larger clone exists at a distance of one base, and base qualities are not known.

Separate from the approximately 670-subject first cohort, the validation cohort of 90 to 150 subjects was the group to which the donors belonged. Library generation was performed with the immunoSEQ multiplex PCR assay. In the paper's pipeline: A statistical classification framework was built to diagnose cytomegalovirus status from the catalog of TCR beta chain sequences. TCRdb re-hosts the immuneACCESS table, in-frame sequences only. Its copies lack some clones; in the studies checked, an unresolved V gene accounts for under half of them, and the cause for the rest is not known. V, J and clone size were drawn from that table, and D and trimming were deduced from the DNA. This sample comprises tens of thousands of clones, roughly 94% of them detected only once. Of the sample, 1.4% falls within the top ten clones. A distance of 10 bases separates the germline ends of V and J, which lose 3 bases and 1 base respectively. Reading the germline V gene (reference sequence) gives CDR1 LNHDA and CDR2 SQIVND. The CDR3 has 14 amino acids, counting the end cysteine and phenylalanine. Just the 42-base CDR3 DNA is kept, in frame starting at base 1.

The origin of this receptor is a man younger than 35 in good health and CMV-seropositive. Source material: PBMCs. Recombination joined TRBV19 with TRBJ2-7; there is no confident call for the D gene. In nucleotide form, the sequence is TGTGCCAGTAGTATTCAGGCCCAATCCTACGAGCAGTACTTC. This sequence encodes CASSIQAQSYEQYF. Outside the CDR3, residues come from the reference TRBV19 and TRBJ2-7 proteins, so the full variable domain is: DGGITQSPKYLFRKEGQNVTLSCEQNLNHDAMYWYRQDPGQGLRLIYYSQIVNDFQKGDIAEGYSVSREKKESFPLTVTSAQKNPTAFYLCASSIQAQSYEQYFGPGTRLTVT.